The clone carrying this T cell receptor (beta chain) occurred once. This entry belongs to a study of blood T cell repertoires in COVID-19. About the study: Italy, Spain and the United States were the sources of the convalescent and acute COVID-19 samples.

Produced via immunoSEQ multiplex PCR; TCRdb's table is partial and in-frame only. This sample has roughly 250,000 clones; 65% to 85% occur once, and the top ten carry roughly 8.7%. The V and J ends lost 2 bases and 3 bases respectively, with 10 bases between them. The CDR3 is 14 residues long. Per germline, CDR1 SGHNT and CDR2 YENEEA. This sequence joins TRBV11-3 and TRBJ2-5; tentative D call: TRBD2 (6 bases). Sequenced material: peripheral blood. This sequence was found in a man in his forties with active or convalescent COVID-19. CDR3 in amino acids: CASSLHWGEETQYF. The CDR3, as DNA: TGTGCCAGCAGCTTACATTGGGGGGAAGAGACCCAGTACTTC.